This passage covers 11 T cell receptor beta chains from one sample sequenced in a study of cytomegalovirus exposure and HLA in healthy donors. PCR was performed using 60 Vbeta and 13 Jbeta primers. Clones were read by immunoSEQ multiplex PCR, and TCRdb kept only the in-frame ones, dropping some. The profile shows some 120,000 clones, about 79% of them singletons. Sequencing used PBMCs. Receptors originate from a woman aged 18-30 years in good health and CMV-seropositive.

The chain has TRBV7-9 and TRBJ2-5; possible D gene TRBD2, 5 bases. CDR1 SEHNR and CDR2 FQNEAQ come from the germline V gene (reference sequence). The CDR3 has 13 amino acids. Trimming stripped 0 bases from V and 7 bases from J, with 9 bases between. CDR3 residues: CASSLAPSGTQYF. CDR3 in DNA: TGTGCCAGCAGCTTAGCCCCCAGCGGGACCCAGTACTTC.

A single count supports this clone. The chain recombines TRBV27 with TRBJ2-1; perhaps TRBD2 as D (5 bases). The V and J ends lost 7 bases and 7 bases respectively, with 23 bases between them. The CDR3 sequence is 16 residues long. Germline V gives CDR1 MNHEY, CDR2 SMNVEV (reference sequence). CDR3 protein: CASNKKGSGLGNEQFF. The CDR3 coding sequence is TGTGCCAGCAACAAAAAAGGGAGCGGCTTAGGGAATGAGCAGTTCTTC.

The chain joins TRBV5-1 to TRBJ1-2; 7 nucleotides agree with TRBD1. V shed 0 bases, J shed 8 bases, and the junction held 4 bases outside the gene matches. The germline gives CDR1 SGHRS, CDR2 YFSETQ. The CDR3 is made up of 13 amino acids. In DNA, the CDR3 is TGCGCCAGCAGCTTGGGAACAGGGGAAGGCTACACCTTC. This gives the protein CASSLGTGEGYTF.

J is TRBJ2-7 and V is TRBV28; 8 positions agree with TRBD1. This CDR3 contains 15 residues. V shed 6 bases, J shed 1 base, and the junction held 8 bases outside the gene matches. Per germline, CDR1 MDHEN and CDR2 SYDVKM. CDR3 sequence: CASSGTGFGSYEQYF. The DNA of the CDR3 is TGTGCCAGCAGCGGGACAGGTTTCGGGTCCTACGAGCAGTACTTC.

The rearrangement uses TRBV18 and TRBJ2-5, with TRBD2 identical over 9 bases. Germline CDR1 is KGHSH and CDR2 is LQKENI. After removal of 3 bases from V and 4 bases from J, the junction contained 3 bases not matched to a gene. The CDR3 is made up of 14 amino acids. CDR3 sequence reads: CASSPPSGAETQYF. CDR3 nucleotide sequence: TGTGCCAGCTCACCGCCTAGCGGGGCAGAGACCCAGTACTTC. The full variable domain, in which reference TRBV18 and TRBJ2-5 provide the parts outside the CDR3, is NAGVMQNPRHLVRRRGQEARLRCSPMKGHSHVYWYRQLPEEGLKFMVYLQKENIIDESGMPKERFSAEFPKEGPSILRIQQVVRGDSAAYFCASSPPSGAETQYFGPGTRLLVL.

This clone was detected only once. The gene calls are TRBV5-1 and TRBJ1-5; TRBD1 is a possible D gene (6 bases). The CDR3 consists of 15 residues. Trimming removed 4 bases from V and 0 bases from J, with 11 bases in between. Germline assignment: CDR1 SGHRS and CDR2 YFSETQ. The CDR3, as DNA: TGCGCCAGCAGCGTGGACAGCTATAGCAATCAGCCCCAGCATTTT. Protein product: CASSVDSYSNQPQHF.

The chain has TRBV2 and TRBJ2-3; 10 bases are a match to TRBD2. Germline CDR1 and CDR2: SNHLY and FYNNEI. The CDR3 is 19 residues long. The trim removed 4 bases at V and 8 bases at J, leaving 21 bases unmatched. The DNA of the CDR3 is TGTGCCAGCAGTGCGTCTCGGGCTAGCGGGAGTGGTGGTTCGGGTACGCAGTATTTT. Its protein is CASSASRASGSGGSGTQYF.

J is TRBJ2-7 and V is TRBV19; no definite D call. The CDR3 length is 15 residues. With 2 bases removed from V and 0 bases from J, the gap between germline ends came to 11 bases. Germline V gene sequence: CDR1 LNHDA, CDR2 SQIVND (reference sequence). The CDR3 DNA is TGTGCCAGTAGTATAACACGATCCCCCTCCTACGAGCAGTACTTC. Protein product: CASSITRSPSYEQYF.

This clone has just a few counts. The V call is TRBV6-6, the J call TRBJ1-4; D gene unclear. The V end lost 6 bases, the J end lost 7 bases, and 12 bases lay between the germline ends. Germline V gene sequence: CDR1 MNHNY, CDR2 SVGAGI (reference sequence). The CDR3 spans 13 residues. CDR3 nucleotides: TGTGCCAGCAGCCAGGACTACCTTGAAAAACTGTTTTTT. Protein: CASSQDYLEKLFF.

The rearrangement links TRBV4-1 to TRBJ2-3; D uncertain. V lost 6 bases and J 2 bases, leaving 15 bases between the germline ends. The CDR3 contains 15 residues. The germline gives CDR1 MGHRA, CDR2 YSYEKL. The CDR3 region is CASRPGGNPTDTQYF. CDR3 DNA: TGCGCCAGCAGACCCGGCGGTAACCCCACAGATACGCAGTATTTT.

This chain joins TRBV6-5 and TRBJ2-7; 10 nucleotides match TRBD1. CDR1 and CDR2 (germline): MNHEY, SVGAGI. This CDR3 region has 14 residues. Trimming took 4 bases from V and 3 from J; bases not matched to a gene: 3. The CDR3 here is CASSFRDRGYEQYF. The DNA for the CDR3 is TGTGCCAGCAGTTTCCGGGACAGGGGCTACGAGCAGTACTTC.